This TCR beta chain was retrieved from a study of cytomegalovirus exposure and HLA in healthy donors. At the level of the study: Counted in an early data release were approximately 85 million unique TCRs from HLA-typed donors. Most donors, 81% of over 350 genotyped, fell in the Caucasian-associated ancestry cluster.

The CDR3 totals 14 residues. Germline assignment: CDR1 SGHRS and CDR2 YFSETQ. Losses at the gene ends were 3 bases for V and 2 bases for J; bases not matched to a gene: 2. A multiplex PCR was run with 60 Vbeta primers and 13 Jbeta primers. Clones were sequenced by immunoSEQ multiplex PCR, and TCRdb holds only the in-frame ones, with some missing. Here the sample spans over 85,000 clones, 75% to 85% being singletons. The clonotype was recovered from a woman aged 40 to 50 in good health and CMV-seronegative. Material for sequencing was PBMCs. The chain carries TRBV5-1 and TRBJ1-5, with 7 bases matching TRBD1. The chain's CDR3 is CASSWGTGNQPQHF. The CDR3 coding sequence is TGCGCCAGCAGCTGGGGGACAGGCAATCAGCCCCAGCATTTT.